The T cell receptor beta chain described here comes from a study of blood T cell repertoires in COVID-19. Per the study methods: Quantification of nucleated cells was approximated via reference gene primer amplification. Method: immunoSEQ multiplex PCR; TCRdb's copy keeps in-frame clones and lacks some. V and J calls and clone size are copied from that table; D and trimming were computed from the DNA. The sample has approximately 490,000 clones, about 85% seen once; the top ten hold 7% to 10%. Clinical history reported by participants formed the basis on which cohorts were assigned. A word on this clone: This sample includes further DNA sequences coding for the same CDR3.

Germline assignment: CDR1 SGDLS and CDR2 YYNGEE. The length of the CDR3 is 14 residues. Trimming took off 0 bases at V and 1 base at J, with 5 bases between the two ends. The rearrangement uses TRBV9 and TRBJ1-5; the D is unclear. The sequenced material came from PBMCs or T cells enriched from blood (not recorded which). The sequence derives from a woman aged 55 to 70 who had recovered from COVID-19. CDR3: CASSVGGSNQPQHF. CDR3 nucleotide sequence: TGTGCCAGCAGCGTAGGCGGAAGCAATCAGCCCCAGCATTTT.